This T cell receptor (beta chain) is from a study of CD8 T cell repertoires and HIV-1 epitope variants. This table comes from immunoSEQ multiplex PCR, and its TCRdb copy is limited to in-frame clones, with some not included. The sample carries a few thousand clones, around 69% recorded once. Trimming pared 9 bases from V and 2 bases from J, leaving 13 bases between. The CDR3 covers 13 residues. Germline V lookup: CDR1 SNHLY, CDR2 FYNNEI. This clone was detected once. The antigen is undetermined. The sample taken for sequencing was cultured CD8+ T cells derived from PBMCs. The receptor was derived from a male donor with HIV. V and J are TRBV2 and TRBJ1-1; D remains unclear. The CDR3 region is CAREREGNTEAFF. DNA for the CDR3: TGTGCCAGAGAGAGGGAGGGAAACACTGAAGCTTTCTTT.